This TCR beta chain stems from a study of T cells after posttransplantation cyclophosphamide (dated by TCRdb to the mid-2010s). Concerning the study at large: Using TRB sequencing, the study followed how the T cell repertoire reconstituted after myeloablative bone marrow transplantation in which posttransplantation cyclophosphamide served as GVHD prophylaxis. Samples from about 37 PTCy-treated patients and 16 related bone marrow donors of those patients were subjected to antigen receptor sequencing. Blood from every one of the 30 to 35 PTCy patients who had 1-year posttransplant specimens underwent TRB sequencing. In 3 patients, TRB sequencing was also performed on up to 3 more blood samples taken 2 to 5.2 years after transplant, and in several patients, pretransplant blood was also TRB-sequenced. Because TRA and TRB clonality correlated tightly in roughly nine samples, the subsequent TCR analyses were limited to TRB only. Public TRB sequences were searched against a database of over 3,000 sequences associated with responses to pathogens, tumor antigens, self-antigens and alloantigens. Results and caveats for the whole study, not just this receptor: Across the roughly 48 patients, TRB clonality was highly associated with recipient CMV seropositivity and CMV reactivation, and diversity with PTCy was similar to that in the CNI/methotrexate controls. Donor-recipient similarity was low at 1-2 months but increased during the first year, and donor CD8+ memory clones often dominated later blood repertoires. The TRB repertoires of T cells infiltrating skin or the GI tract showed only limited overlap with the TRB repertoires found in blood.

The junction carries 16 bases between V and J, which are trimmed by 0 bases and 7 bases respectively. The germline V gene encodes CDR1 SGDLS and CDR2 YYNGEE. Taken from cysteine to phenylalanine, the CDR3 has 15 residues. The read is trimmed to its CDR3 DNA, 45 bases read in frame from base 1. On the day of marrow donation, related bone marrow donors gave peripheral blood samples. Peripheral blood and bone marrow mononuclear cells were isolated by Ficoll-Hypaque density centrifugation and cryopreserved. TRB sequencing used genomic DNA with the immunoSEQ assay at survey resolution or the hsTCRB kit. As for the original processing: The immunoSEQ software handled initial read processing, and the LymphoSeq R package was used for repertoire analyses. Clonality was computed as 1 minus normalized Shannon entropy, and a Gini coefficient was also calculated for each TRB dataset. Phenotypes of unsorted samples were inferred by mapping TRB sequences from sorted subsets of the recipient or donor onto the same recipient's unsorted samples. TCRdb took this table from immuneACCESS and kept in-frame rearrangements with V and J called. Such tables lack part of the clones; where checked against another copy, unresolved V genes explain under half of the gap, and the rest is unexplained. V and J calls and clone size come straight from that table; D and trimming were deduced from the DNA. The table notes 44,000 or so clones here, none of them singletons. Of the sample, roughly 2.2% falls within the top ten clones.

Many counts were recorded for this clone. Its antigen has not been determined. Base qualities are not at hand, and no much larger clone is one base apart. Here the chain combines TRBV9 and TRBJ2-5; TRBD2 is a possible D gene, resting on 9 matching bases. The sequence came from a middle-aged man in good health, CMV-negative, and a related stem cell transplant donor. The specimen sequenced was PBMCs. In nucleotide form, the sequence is TGTGCCAGCAGCGTAGAGCCTAGCGGGACAGGGACCCAGTACTTC. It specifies CASSVEPSGTGTQYF.